The 30 T cell receptor beta chains below come from one sample, sequenced in a study of blood T cells in healthy people across ages (dated by TCRdb to 2015 to 2017). The library was built by means of 5' RACE. For sequencing, an Illumina HiSeq 2500 was employed. A second PCR of roughly 6 to 11 cycles was run with a J-beta primer mix and a sample-barcoded 5' primer. TCRdb passed the public sequencing reads through fastp at Q25 and MiXCR, retaining productive beta sequences. Each entry is one CDR3 protein sequence, shown with its most common DNA and genes. The table for this sample lists hundreds of thousands of distinct CDR3 sequences; 58% of them were counted only once. The top ten hold 30% to 40% of the sample. The sample taken for sequencing was blood. These receptor sequences come from a man aged 60-69 years in good health.

This clonotype was detected many times. V usage is TRBV4-2 and J usage is TRBJ2-7, with 8 bases matching TRBD2. Germline CDR1 LGHNA, CDR2 YNFKEQ. The CDR3 sequence is 17 residues long. Trimming at V came to 1 base and at J to 0 bases, leaving 8 bases not matched to a gene. The CDR3 bases are TGTGCCAGCAGCCAAGGATCCAGCGGGGGAATCTCCTACGAGCAGTACTTC. This encodes CASSQGSSGGISYEQYF.

The V call is TRBV6-6, the J call TRBJ1-6, with TRBD1 matching over 7 bases. The CDR3 totals 15 residues. The trim removed 7 bases at V and 1 base at J, leaving 4 bases unmatched. The germline V gene encodes CDR1 MNHNY and CDR2 SVGAGI (reference sequence). The CDR3 here is CASNKQGSYNSPLHF. For the CDR3, the DNA is TGTGCCAGCAACAAACAGGGGTCCTATAATTCACCCCTCCACTTT.

As regards this clonotype: The conserved phenylalanine or tryptophan is not found at the CDR3 terminus, so this likely reflects a read error. V usage is TRBV2 and J usage is TRBJ2-4; D remains unclear. The tail of the sequence fits TRBJ2-7 better, so the J call may be wrong. In germline, CDR1 is SNHLY, CDR2 FYNNEI. The CDR3 runs to 14 residues. CDR3 sequence reads: CASSVGALIYEQYL. The CDR3 nucleotides are TGTGCCAGCAGTGTGGGTGCCCTTATTTACGAGCAGTACCTC.

CDR3 residues: CASSLGGGSGNYEQYF. The DNA of the CDR3 is TGTGCCAGCAGCTTAGGTGGGGGGAGCGGTAACTACGAGCAGTACTTC. The chain combines TRBV7-2 with TRBJ2-7, with a possible D match to TRBD2 (6 bases). The V end lost 1 base, the J end lost 3 bases, and 16 bases lay between the germline ends. CDR3 length: 16 residues. Per germline, CDR1 SGHTA and CDR2 FQGNSA.

This clonotype was found a few times. The chain combines TRBV7-6 with TRBJ2-3; no clear D. The ends were cut back, 1 base at V and 3 bases at J, with 8 bases in the middle. The CDR3 totals 14 residues. The germline CDR1 and CDR2 sequences are SGHVS and FNYEAQ. The CDR3: CASSLVGRTDTQYF. The CDR3 coding sequence is TGTGCCAGCAGCTTAGTGGGAAGAACAGATACGCAGTATTTT.

The chain recombines TRBV3-1 with TRBJ2-1, with D maybe TRBD1 (6 bases). The V gene lost 2 bases and the J gene lost 12 bases, with 14 bases spanning the gap. This CDR3 is built from 13 residues. Per the germline V gene, CDR1 is LGHDT and CDR2 is YNNKEL (reference sequence). DNA of the CDR3: TGTGCCAGCAGCCAAAGAGGGGGTAAATGGCAGTTCTTC. It specifies CASSQRGGKWQFF.

This clonotype was counted between two and nine times. The chain couples TRBV3-1 to TRBJ2-6; the D is unclear. This CDR3 region has 14 residues. V lost 8 bases, J lost 0 bases, and 8 bases lay in between. CDR1 is LGHDT, CDR2 YNNKEL, per germline (reference sequence). The CDR3 DNA is TGTGCCAGCTCCGTACCCTCTGGGGCCAACGTCCTGACTTTC. Residues: CASSVPSGANVLTF.

The gene calls are TRBV20-1 and TRBJ2-3; 12 bases agree with TRBD2. CDR1 DFQATT and CDR2 SNEGSKA come from the germline V gene (reference sequence). V dropped 6 bases and J dropped 0; count of bases not matched to a gene: 13. This CDR3 is built from 18 residues. In DNA, the CDR3 is TGCAGTGCGCCCCGAGGGCTAGCGGGGGGGTTTAGCACAGATACGCAGTATTTT. Translated, it gives CSAPRGLAGGFSTDTQYF.

V is TRBV4-2 and J is TRBJ2-3; no definite D call. The CDR3 has 16 residues. V was trimmed by 0 bases and J by 1 base, leaving 11 bases between them. Germline V gene data show CDR1 as LGHNA and CDR2 as YNFKEQ. The CDR3 bases are TGTGCCAGCAGCCAAGACGATGATGCTCGCACAGATACGCAGTATTTT. This sequence encodes CASSQDDDARTDTQYF.

The chain links TRBV3-1 to TRBJ2-1; possibly TRBD1 for D (5 bases). The germline V gene encodes CDR1 LGHDT and CDR2 YNNKEL (reference sequence). The V end lost 7 bases, the J end lost 8 bases, and 18 bases lay between the germline ends. This CDR3 has 14 amino acids. The CDR3: CASTTFGSRDEQFF. As DNA, the CDR3 is TGTGCCAGCACCACGTTTGGCAGCAGGGATGAGCAGTTCTTC.

This clonotype was counted a single time. The rearrangement links TRBV3-1 to TRBJ1-6; D call uncertain. The CDR3 consists of 14 residues. Germline CDR1 LGHDT, CDR2 YNNKEL (reference sequence). The ends were cut back, 3 bases at V and 7 bases at J, with 10 bases in the middle. The CDR3 nucleotides are TGTGCCAGCAGCCAGACGGATGAGAATTCACCCCTCCACTTT. Its protein product is CASSQTDENSPLHF.

This chain joins TRBV29-1 and TRBJ1-4, with no clear D. CDR1 is SQVTM and CDR2 is ANQGSEA in the germline V gene. V was cut by 4 bases and J by 6 bases, with 12 bases left in between. This CDR3 is 13 amino acids long. The CDR3 DNA is TGCAGCGTTGGGTGCAGTGATGATGAAAAACTGTTTTTT. This gives the protein CSVGCSDDEKLFF. The entire variable domain, with the rest obtained from reference TRBV29-1 and TRBJ1-4, is as follows: SAVISQKPSRDICQRGTSLTIQCQVDSQVTMMFWYRQQPGQSLTLIATANQGSEATYESGFVIDKFPISRPNLTFSTLTVSNMSPEDSSIYLCSVGCSDDEKLFFGSGTQLSVL.

About this clonotype itself: A much larger clonotype is one base distant, so this may be a read error. The J gene is TRBJ2-5, the V gene TRBV2; no clear D. The CDR3 runs 12 residues. Germline CDR1 reads SNHLY; CDR2 reads FYNNEI. The CDR3 DNA follows: TGTGCCAGCAGGGAAGGCGGCAATGAGCAGTACTTC. It codes for CASREGGNEQYF. The full variable domain, in which reference TRBV2 and TRBJ2-5 provide the parts outside the CDR3, is EPEVTQTPSHQVTQMGQEVILRCVPISNHLYFYWYRQILGQKVEFLVSFYNNEISEKSEIFDDQFSVERPDGSNFTLKIRSTKLEDSAMYFCASREGGNEQYFGPGTRLLVL.

This CDR3 reads CASSPKGGPGTEAFF. The CDR3 bases are TGTGCCAGCTCACCCAAGGGGGGGCCGGGCACTGAAGCTTTCTTT. This sequence joins TRBV18 and TRBJ1-1, with D perhaps matching TRBD1 (6 bases). Trimming cost V 3 bases and J 4 bases, with 15 bases left between them. Per germline, CDR1 KGHSH and CDR2 LQKENI. CDR3 length equals 15 residues.

This chain uses TRBV4-1 with TRBJ2-3; D is unclear. Trimming stripped 0 bases from V and 8 bases from J, with 12 bases between. CDR1 is MGHRA, CDR2 YSYEKL, per germline. The CDR3 is made up of 14 amino acids. CDR3 sequence: CASSQDPRMGTQYF. The CDR3 nucleotides are TGCGCCAGCAGCCAAGACCCCCGGATGGGTACGCAGTATTTT.

This chain joins TRBV20-1 and TRBJ1-6, with 9 bases that match TRBD1. J lost 7 bases, V lost 4 bases, and 2 bases had no gene match. The germline V gene has CDR1 DFQATT and CDR2 SNEGSKA (reference sequence). CDR3 length equals 13 residues. The chain's CDR3 is CSATDRGNSPLHF. As DNA, the CDR3 is TGCAGTGCTACCGACAGGGGGAATTCACCCCTCCACTTT.

V and J are TRBV4-2 and TRBJ2-1, with a tentative D call TRBD1 (5 bases). This CDR3 is built from 15 residues. The germline V gene has CDR1 LGHNA and CDR2 YNFKEQ. Trimming pared 4 bases from V and 4 bases from J, leaving 14 bases between. CDR3 bases: TGTGCCAGCAGCCCCCCGGAAGGGGTATACAATGAGCAGTTCTTC. Translated, it gives CASSPPEGVYNEQFF.

The sample holds a few counts of this clonotype. In DNA, the CDR3 is TGTGCCAGCAGCCGCGGAGGGACAGGGCAATTTTCGGGTGGCTACACCTTC. This translates into CASSRGGTGQFSGGYTF. The chain links TRBV7-2 to TRBJ1-2, with TRBD1 matching 9 bases. Unmatched junction bases numbered 17, after V lost 5 bases and J lost 7 bases. This CDR3 spans 17 amino acids. From germline, CDR1 is SGHTA and CDR2 FQGNSA. Full variable domain (remainder filled in from reference TRBV7-2 and TRBJ1-2): GAGVSQSPSNKVTEKGKDVELRCDPISGHTALYWYRQSLGQGLEFLIYFQGNSAPDKSGLPSDRFSAERTGGSVSTLTIQRTQQEDSAVYLCASSRGGTGQFSGGYTFGSGTRLTVV.

This clonotype was found once. The gene calls are TRBV20-1 and TRBJ2-1; the match to TRBD2 covers 8 bases. J lost 9 bases, V lost 5 bases, and 12 bases had no gene match. The CDR3 loop spans 14 amino acids. The germline V gene has CDR1 DFQATT and CDR2 SNEGSKA (reference sequence). The CDR3 spells CSAPSAGGVSEQFF. Here the CDR3 DNA reads TGCAGTGCTCCTTCGGCGGGGGGCGTCAGTGAGCAGTTCTTC.

The chain links TRBV28 to TRBJ2-5; D unresolved. The J call may be in error: the DNA end matches TRBJ2-7 better. The germline V gene has CDR1 MDHEN and CDR2 SYDVKM. This CDR3 contains 8 residues. CDR3 in DNA: TGTGCCTCACACGAGCAGTACTTC. Protein sequence: CASHEQYF.

This clonotype is a singleton in its sample. The chain joins TRBV12-3 or TRBV12-4 to TRBJ1-3; D unclear. The CDR3 extends over 13 amino acids. The V end lost 5 bases, the J end lost 4 bases, and 9 bases lay between the germline ends. The DNA of the CDR3 is TGTGCCAGCAGTCCCTATGCCGGAAACACCATATATTTT. This sequence encodes CASSPYAGNTIYF.

J is TRBJ1-2 and V is TRBV25-1, with TRBD1 matching 8 bases. This CDR3 spans 13 amino acids. V shed 6 bases and J 8 bases; nucleotides not matched to a gene: 8. Germline V gene lookup returns CDR1 MGHDK and CDR2 SYGVNS. This chain's CDR3 is CASSTPGGWGYTF. The CDR3 coding sequence is TGTGCCAGCAGCACTCCAGGGGGCTGGGGCTACACCTTC.

The chain links TRBV6-2 or TRBV6-3 to TRBJ2-3, with D tentatively TRBD1 or TRBD2 (5 bases each). The CDR3 loop spans 15 amino acids. V lost 2 bases, J lost 2 bases, and 11 bases lay in between. Per germline, CDR1 MNHEY and CDR2 SVGEGT. CDR3 sequence reads: CASSYPGTVTDTQYF. Written as DNA, the CDR3 is TGTGCCAGCAGTTACCCGGGGACCGTCACAGATACGCAGTATTTT.

This rearrangement joins TRBV10-3 to TRBJ2-7; 8 bases are a match to TRBD1. V dropped 6 bases and J dropped 3; count of bases not matched to a gene: 1. The CDR3 length is 12 residues. From germline, CDR1 is ENHRY and CDR2 SYGVKD. The CDR3 region has the DNA TGTGCCATCAGGGGGACAGGCTACGAGCAGTACTTC. It yields the protein CAIRGTGYEQYF.

The rearrangement joins TRBV4-1 to TRBJ2-3; a weak D match, TRBD2 (6 bases). Germline CDR1 and CDR2: MGHRA and YSYEKL. V was trimmed by 0 bases and J by 1 base, leaving 14 bases between them. The CDR3 has 17 amino acids. Written as DNA, the CDR3 is TGCGCCAGCAGCCAAGAAGGCGGGGCCTTTCGCACAGATACGCAGTATTTT. This encodes CASSQEGGAFRTDTQYF.

This chain uses TRBV11-2 with TRBJ2-6; perhaps TRBD1 as D (6 bases). V lost 5 bases, J lost 4 bases, and 21 bases lay in between. The CDR3 is 18 amino acids. Germline V gene lookup returns CDR1 SGHAT and CDR2 FQNNGV. Here the CDR3 DNA reads TGTGCCAGCAGCCCGCGAACAGGGCCAATAGCAGGGGCCAACGTCCTGACTTTC. This sequence encodes CASSPRTGPIAGANVLTF.

This clonotype has a count of ten or more. This sequence joins TRBV7-2 and TRBJ2-7; D unresolved. CDR1 is SGHTA, CDR2 FQGNSA, per germline. Trimming left V 2 bases short and J 6 bases short, with 11 bases between. The CDR3 totals 13 residues. The CDR3 here is CASSLQLDLEQYF. In DNA form, the CDR3 reads TGTGCCAGCAGCTTACAGCTAGATCTCGAGCAGTACTTC.

V gene TRBV18 combines with J gene TRBJ2-1; the D call may be TRBD1 or TRBD2 (5 bases each). Germline V gene data show CDR1 as KGHSH and CDR2 as LQKENI. This CDR3 comprises 15 residues. V gave up 3 bases and J gave up 10 bases, with 19 bases separating them. The CDR3 DNA reads TGTGCCAGCTCACCGGGAGATTGGGGCCGGCGGGAGCAGTTCTTC. Protein: CASSPGDWGRREQFF.

This clonotype has just a few counts. The rearrangement uses TRBV5-1 and TRBJ2-1; 10 nucleotides align to TRBD2. Losses at the gene ends were 1 base for V and 9 bases for J; bases not matched to a gene: 7. This CDR3 region has 15 residues. Germline V CDR1 and CDR2: SGHRS, YFSETQ. CDR3 DNA sequence: TGCGCCAGCAGCTTGAACAGCGGGGGGGCATCTGAGCAGTTCTTC. It specifies CASSLNSGGASEQFF.

The chain couples TRBV7-2 to TRBJ1-2; possibly TRBD1 for D (6 bases). V lost 1 base and J 1 base, leaving 10 bases between the germline ends. In germline, CDR1 is SGHTA, CDR2 FQGNSA. This CDR3 region has 15 residues. Written as DNA, the CDR3 is TGTGCCAGCAGCTTAGTTTCAGGGGTTAACTATGGCTACACCTTC. The encoded protein is CASSLVSGVNYGYTF.